The next 6 T cell receptor beta chains were all read from a single sample in a study of CD8+ T cells in alopecia areata. Described treatment: oral pan-JAK inhibitor, 5-10 mg twice daily. The sequencing template was cDNA reverse transcribed from extracted RNA. Clones were sequenced by immunoSEQ multiplex PCR, and TCRdb holds only the in-frame ones, with some missing. This table has some 240,000 clones, about 58% appearing once. The material sequenced was CD4+ T cells sorted from blood, taken at week 4, from a patient treated with tofacitinib. Receptor source: a human donor with alopecia areata.

This chain uses TRBV29-1 with TRBJ1-6; D gene ambiguous. The CDR3 spans 17 residues. Germline CDR1 is SQVTM and CDR2 is ANQGSEA. The V end was cut by 8 bases, the J end by 5 bases, with 25 bases between. The CDR3 spells CSFSPLPNRTDNSPLHF. CDR3 DNA sequence: TGCAGCTTTAGTCCTCTCCCGAATCGGACTGATAATTCACCCCTCCACTTT.

This clone was detected many times. J is TRBJ2-3 and V is TRBV2; maybe TRBD2 (5 bases). Deletions cut 6 bases from V and 0 bases from J, with 16 bases between. The CDR3 is made up of 16 amino acids. CDR1 is SNHLY, CDR2 FYNNEI, per germline. This CDR3 is CASRDSRSPSTDTQYF. The DNA of the CDR3 is TGTGCCAGCAGGGACTCTCGAAGCCCTAGCACAGATACGCAGTATTTT.

The J gene is TRBJ2-3, the V gene TRBV14; D might be TRBD1 (6 bases). In germline, CDR1 is SGHDN, CDR2 FVKESK. This CDR3 is built from 14 residues. V lost 2 bases and J 5 bases, leaving 11 bases between the germline ends. The DNA for the CDR3 is TGTGCCAGCAGCCAACTAGTCAGGGGAGATACGCAGTATTTT. Residues: CASSQLVRGDTQYF.

Comment on this clone: The junction differs from germline at one of its ends, possibly a read error. The chain couples TRBV5-6 to TRBJ1-2; D remains ambiguous. The germline V gene has CDR1 SGHDT and CDR2 YYEEEE. The CDR3 spans 15 residues. The CDR3 nucleotides are TGCGCCAGCAGCTCCCTTTGGGGTTTTGATTATGGCTACACCTTC. This sequence encodes CASSSLWGFDYGYTF.

This rearrangement joins TRBV2 to TRBJ1-1; TRBD1 aligns across 7 bases. Germline V gene data show CDR1 as SNHLY and CDR2 as FYNNEI. The CDR3 is made up of 14 amino acids. V lost 6 bases and J lost 0; bases outside the gene matches: 4. For the CDR3, the DNA is TGTGCCAGCAGAGGTCAGGGGGTGAACACTGAAGCTTTCTTT. Its protein product is CASRGQGVNTEAFF. Based on the CDR3 plus reference TRBV2 and TRBJ1-1, the full variable domain is EPEVTQTPSHQVTQMGQEVILRCVPISNHLYFYWYRQILGQKVEFLVSFYNNEISEKSEIFDDQFSVERPDGSNFTLKIRSTKLEDSAMYFCASRGQGVNTEAFFGQGTRLTVV.

CDR3 sequence (DNA): TGTGCCAGCAGCCGGACAGGGGTGTTCGCTGAAGCTTTCTTT. The encoded protein is CASSRTGVFAEAFF. The gene calls are TRBV14 and TRBJ1-1; 9 bases are shared with TRBD1. Germline V CDR1 and CDR2: SGHDN, FVKESK. V was pared by 4 bases and J by 6 bases, with 6 bases of the junction left unmatched. The CDR3 is 14 residues long.